Below, 18 T cell receptor beta chains from the same sample are listed, as sequenced in a study of T cells after yellow fever vaccination. MiXCR was run by TCRdb on the 5' RACE reads, yielding one entry per CDR3 protein. The sample yields about 220,000 distinct CDR3 sequences, about 3% seen once. The specimen comprised CD4+ T cells sorted from PBMCs, sampled 10 days after the yellow fever booster vaccination. The receptors originated from a man younger than 30 who received the YFV17D yellow fever vaccine.

This clonotype was counted many times. V gene TRBV2 combines with J gene TRBJ2-3; 9 nucleotides agree with TRBD2. Germline CDR1 reads SNHLY; CDR2 reads FYNNEI. CDR3 length: 17 residues. The J segment lost 2 bases and the V segment lost 7 bases, leaving 13 bases of the junction unmatched. In nucleotides, the CDR3 is TGTGCCAGCACCCTGAGGTTTCGCGGGGGGGTCACAGATACGCAGTATTTT. Translating it yields CASTLRFRGGVTDTQYF.

There are many counts of this clonotype. The gene calls are TRBV12-3 or TRBV12-4 and TRBJ2-5, with TRBD2 matching over 14 bases. This CDR3 has 15 amino acids. With V trimmed by 7 bases and J by 5 bases, 6 bases remained unmatched. The CDR3 loop is CASTLTSGGDETQYF. CDR3 coding DNA: TGTGCCAGCACCTTGACTAGCGGGGGGGACGAGACCCAGTACTTC.

This clonotype was found a few times. The J gene is TRBJ1-2, the V gene TRBV4-1; TRBD1 matches 10 bases. CDR3 size: 16 residues. Germline V gene sequence: CDR1 MGHRA, CDR2 YSYEKL. Germline trimming cut 0 bases from V and 7 bases from J; bases unmatched to any gene: 8. DNA for the CDR3: TGCGCCAGCAGCCAAGATCGCAGGGACAGGGGCGCTGGCTACACCTTC. Its protein is CASSQDRRDRGAGYTF.

This clonotype was seen a few times. The V call is TRBV20-1, the J call TRBJ1-2, with D possibly matching TRBD1 (6 bases). V lost 3 bases and J lost 0, with 11 bases in between. The CDR3 totals 14 residues. Germline CDR1 reads DFQATT; CDR2 reads SNEGSKA (reference sequence). The CDR3 sequence: CSARQGTTNYGYTF. The CDR3 DNA sequence: TGCAGTGCTAGGCAGGGGACCACTAACTATGGCTACACCTTC.

This clonotype was detected many times. The rearrangement uses TRBV28 and TRBJ2-3; 8 bases fit TRBD1. V trimming: 3 bases; J trimming: 1 base; junction bases outside the gene matches: 3. This CDR3 spans 15 amino acids. Germline values: CDR1 MDHEN, CDR2 SYDVKM. As DNA, the CDR3 is TGTGCCAGCAGTTTGTTGGACAGGGGCACAGATACGCAGTATTTT. This gives the protein CASSLLDRGTDTQYF. Drawing the rest from reference TRBV28 and TRBJ2-3, the complete variable domain is DVKVTQSSRYLVKRTGEKVFLECVQDMDHENMFWYRQDPGLGLRLIYFSYDVKMKEKGDIPEGYSVSREKKERFSLILESASTNQTSMYLCASSLLDRGTDTQYFGPGTRLTVL.

This chain uses TRBV18 with TRBJ1-1; D is undetermined. The germline V gene has CDR1 KGHSH and CDR2 LQKENI. CDR3 size: 14 residues. Deletions cut 6 bases from V and 4 bases from J, with 15 bases between. The CDR3 nucleotides read TGTGCCAGCTCTCCGGGCGGGCATAGCACTGAAGCTTTCTTT. Translation gives CASSPGGHSTEAFF.

This clonotype has a handful of counts. This rearrangement joins TRBV5-1 to TRBJ2-1; D is undetermined. This CDR3 comprises 13 residues. Trimming left V 3 bases short and J 10 bases short, with 14 bases between. From germline, CDR1 is SGHRS and CDR2 YFSETQ. CDR3 sequence (DNA): TGCGCCAGCAGCTCCATGGACGGGCGAGAGCAGTTCTTC. Translating it yields CASSSMDGREQFF. The full variable domain, its missing parts supplied by reference TRBV5-1 and TRBJ2-1, is KAGVTQTPRYLIKTRGQQVTLSCSPISGHRSVSWYQQTPGQGLQFLFEYFSETQRNKGNFPGRFSGRQFSNSRSEMNVSTLELGDSALYLCASSSMDGREQFFGPGTRLTVL.

The table lists this clonotype with many counts. The chain joins TRBV20-1 to TRBJ2-4, with D possibly matching TRBD2 (5 bases). The CDR3 covers 14 residues. Germline V gives CDR1 DFQATT, CDR2 SNEGSKA (reference sequence). Trimming shortened V by 3 bases and J by 0 bases, and 9 bases separated the two germline ends. The DNA of the CDR3 is TGCAGTGCTAGCGGGGATCCAGCCAAAAACATTCAGTACTTC. Translating gives CSASGDPAKNIQYF.

This clonotype has a handful of counts. The chain uses TRBV7-3 and TRBJ2-7; D perhaps matches TRBD1 (5 bases). From germline, CDR1 is SGHTA and CDR2 FQGTGA. The V end lost 5 bases, the J end lost 0 bases, and 14 bases lay between the germline ends. This CDR3 contains 15 residues. The CDR3 loop reads CASSPGAPTSYEQYF. The CDR3 nucleotides are TGTGCCAGCAGCCCTGGGGCTCCCACCTCCTACGAGCAGTACTTC.

This chain links TRBV28 with TRBJ2-7; 7 nucleotides agree with TRBD1. CDR1 MDHEN and CDR2 SYDVKM come from the germline V gene. J gave up 8 bases and V 5 bases, and 15 bases lay outside the gene matches. The CDR3 is made up of 15 amino acids. CDR3 in amino acids: CASSPGTEEKYKQYV. The CDR3 nucleotides read TGTGCCAGCAGTCCCGGGACAGAGGAAAAGTACAAGCAGTACGTC.

The gene calls are TRBV6-5 and TRBJ2-2; 11 bases line up with TRBD1. The V gene's germline CDR1 is MNHEY and CDR2 SVGAGI. V lost 6 bases and J lost 5; bases outside the gene matches: 8. This CDR3 is built from 16 residues. CDR3: CASSRWTGGATGELFF. As DNA, the CDR3 is TGTGCCAGCAGCCGTTGGACAGGGGGCGCGACCGGGGAGCTGTTTTTT.

The table lists this clonotype with many counts. This chain links TRBV10-3 with TRBJ1-5, with D tentatively TRBD1 (5 bases). CDR3 size: 15 residues. V lost 3 bases and J 7 bases, leaving 16 bases between the germline ends. CDR1 is ENHRY and CDR2 is SYGVKD in the germline V gene. The CDR3 DNA sequence: TGTGCCATCAGTGAATACGACAGTAAGATACAGCCCCAGCATTTT. Translating gives CAISEYDSKIQPQHF.

The chain is built from TRBV28 and TRBJ2-5, with a possible D match to TRBD1 (5 bases). V lost 8 bases and J lost 7, with 17 bases in between. Germline V gene data show CDR1 as MDHEN and CDR2 as SYDVKM. The CDR3 sequence is 13 residues long. The CDR3 region is CASLEAAQGTQYF. The DNA of the CDR3 is TGTGCCAGCCTCGAGGCGGCCCAGGGGACCCAGTACTTC.

The chain has TRBV18 and TRBJ2-4, with D maybe TRBD1 (6 bases). This CDR3 has 15 amino acids. Germline CDR1 KGHSH, CDR2 LQKENI. V lost 1 base and J 6 bases, leaving 13 bases between the germline ends. This CDR3 reads CASSPQQGQRNIQYF. The CDR3 DNA is TGTGCCAGCTCACCACAACAGGGTCAGAGAAACATTCAGTACTTC. The full variable domain, its missing parts supplied by reference TRBV18 and TRBJ2-4, is NAGVMQNPRHLVRRRGQEARLRCSPMKGHSHVYWYRQLPEEGLKFMVYLQKENIIDESGMPKERFSAEFPKEGPSILRIQQVVRGDSAAYFCASSPQQGQRNIQYFGAGTRLSVL.

The sample holds a few counts of this clonotype. CDR3: CASSLNEGENYGYTF. CDR3 DNA sequence: TGTGCCAGCAGCTTAAATGAGGGGGAAAACTATGGCTACACCTTC. The chain employs TRBV7-2 and TRBJ1-2; D might be TRBD1 (6 bases). CDR1 and CDR2 from the germline V gene are SGHTA and FQGNSA. The CDR3 consists of 15 residues. V shed 2 bases and J shed 2 bases, with 12 bases lying between them.

In its sample, this clonotype was seen many times. The chain couples TRBV7-2 to TRBJ2-3, with TRBD2 matching 10 bases. V dropped 1 base and J dropped 2; count of bases not matched to a gene: 3. The CDR3 has 16 residues. Germline CDR1 is SGHTA and CDR2 is FQGNSA. CDR3 in amino acids: CASSLGSGGVTDTQYF. The CDR3 coding sequence is TGTGCCAGCAGCTTAGGAAGCGGGGGGGTCACAGATACGCAGTATTTT. The full variable domain, rest sourced from reference TRBV7-2 and TRBJ2-3, is GAGVSQSPSNKVTEKGKDVELRCDPISGHTALYWYRQSLGQGLEFLIYFQGNSAPDKSGLPSDRFSAERTGGSVSTLTIQRTQQEDSAVYLCASSLGSGGVTDTQYFGPGTRLTVL.

In this sample, this clonotype turned up many times. The chain combines TRBV27 with TRBJ2-7, with 7 bases matching TRBD1. This CDR3 has 13 amino acids. Germline CDR1 reads MNHEY; CDR2 reads SMNVEV (reference sequence). V shed 5 bases, J shed 4 bases, and the junction held 5 bases outside the gene matches. The CDR3 coding sequence is TGTGCCAGCAGTGCTCTGGACAGGTACGAGCAGTACTTC. It is translated as CASSALDRYEQYF.

The table lists this clonotype with many counts. The CDR3 protein is CASSEGGETQYF. The DNA of the CDR3 is TGTGCCAGCAGTGAGGGCGGGGAGACCCAGTACTTC. This rearrangement joins TRBV28 to TRBJ2-5; perhaps TRBD2 as D (5 bases). The CDR3 covers 12 residues. CDR1 is MDHEN and CDR2 is SYDVKM in the germline V gene. V was clipped by 5 bases and J by 5 bases, with 9 bases between them.